The T cell receptor (beta chain) described here comes from a study of monozygotic twins with cystic fibrosis. The repertoire was sequenced with immunoSEQ multiplex PCR; TCRdb's copy has only in-frame clones and lacks some. The sample contains around 20,000 clones, about 89% of which appear only once. V dropped 7 bases and J dropped 6; count of bases not matched to a gene: 5. The CDR3 has 15 residues. Per germline, CDR1 MNHEY and CDR2 SMNVEV (reference sequence). This receptor was taken from a girl aged 2 to 9 with cystic fibrosis. The chain combines TRBV27 with TRBJ2-1; 14 positions match TRBD2. Sequenced: blood. The CDR3 sequence is CASTLGTSGSNEQFF. As DNA, the CDR3 is TGTGCCAGCACCCTAGGGACTAGCGGGAGCAATGAGCAGTTCTTC.